Listed below are T cell receptor beta chains from one sample, sequenced in a study of blood T cell repertoires in COVID-19. The protocol was immunoSEQ multiplex PCR, while the TCRdb copy is restricted to in-frame clones and leaves out a portion. The repertoire holds about 240,000 clones, with 80% to 85% as singletons. Sequenced input: peripheral blood. Receptors originate from a woman in her fifties or sixties with active or convalescent COVID-19. CDR3s include the opening cysteine and the closing phenylalanine or tryptophan. D genes are given only for firm matches. A row's size may be missing; if present it is once, few, many or a size class.

-,-,TRBV3-1/TRBV3-2,TRBJ1-2,CASSQGQNYGYTF,TGTGCCAGCAGCCAAGGACAGAACTATGGCTACACCTTC
-,-,TRBV7-3,TRBJ2-3,CASSLTSGTDTQYF,TGTGCCAGCAGCTTAACTAGCGGAACAGATACGCAGTATTTT
TRBD1,-,TRBV19,TRBJ1-2,CASSIIRDRGRSYGYTF,TGTGCCAGTAGTATAATAAGGGACAGGGGACGGAGCTATGGCTACACCTTC
TRBD1,-,TRBV4-1,TRBJ1-6,CASSQGQGAPNSPLHF,TGCGCCAGCAGCCAAGGACAGGGGGCCCCAAATTCACCCCTCCACTTT
TRBD1,few,TRBV7-9,TRBJ1-4,CASSGGQGLFNEKLFF,TGTGCCAGCAGCGGGGGACAGGGCCTTTTTAATGAAAAACTGTTTTTT
TRBD1,-,TRBV6-1,TRBJ2-1,CASSEAGFRRQGEQFF,TGTGCCAGCAGTGAAGCGGGGTTCCGGAGACAGGGTGAGCAGTTCTTC
TRBD1,-,TRBV6-2/TRBV6-3,TRBJ2-5,CASSHRGPETQYF,TGTGCCAGCAGTCACAGGGGGCCAGAGACCCAGTACTTC
TRBD1,-,TRBV27,TRBJ1-2,CASSSGTGVNYGYTF,TGTGCCAGCAGTTCCGGGACAGGGGTGAACTATGGCTACACCTTC
TRBD1,few,TRBV6-5,TRBJ2-7,CASSYGQAGGYEQYF,TGTGCCAGCAGTTACGGACAGGCTGGGGGCTACGAGCAGTACTTC
TRBD1,-,TRBV27,TRBJ2-7,CASSLIPDRGIPYEQYF,TGTGCCAGCAGTTTAATCCCGGACAGGGGAATACCCTACGAGCAGTACTTC
-,-,TRBV9,TRBJ1-6,CASSVDRNSPLHF,TGTGCCAGCAGCGTAGATCGTAATTCACCCCTCCACTTT
-,-,TRBV6-5,TRBJ1-2,CASSYWGDGYTF,TGTGCCAGCAGTTATTGGGGGGATGGCTACACCTTC
-,-,TRBV14,TRBJ2-7,CASSRAGPAYEQYF,TGTGCCAGCAGCCGAGCAGGGCCAGCCTACGAGCAGTACTTC
TRBD1,once,TRBV7-2,TRBJ1-3,CASSSDGTGGNTIYF,TGTGCCAGCAGCTCGGACGGGACAGGGGGAAACACCATATATTTT
TRBD1,-,TRBV3-1/TRBV3-2,TRBJ1-6,CASSVGTVYINSPLHF,TGTGCCAGCAGCGTAGGGACAGTCTACATTAATTCACCCCTCCACTTT
-,few,TRBV5-1,TRBJ1-1,CARIRQNIAEAFF,TGCGCCAGAATTAGACAGAACATCGCTGAAGCTTTCTTT
TRBD1,-,TRBV2,TRBJ1-5,CASRLQGAHQPQHF,TGTGCCAGCAGGTTACAGGGGGCCCATCAGCCCCAGCATTTT
-,-,TRBV6-2/TRBV6-3,TRBJ1-1,CASSYSKKGIEAFF,TGTGCCAGCAGTTACTCGAAGAAGGGGATTGAAGCTTTCTTT
TRBD2,-,TRBV5-1,TRBJ2-5,CASSLGGGEAQYF,TGCGCCAGCAGCTTGGGCGGGGGTGAGGCCCAGTACTTC
TRBD2,-,TRBV7-6,TRBJ2-3,CASSSSGGNTQYF,TGTGCCAGCAGCTCTAGCGGGGGGAATACGCAGTATTTT
TRBD1,-,TRBV6-5,TRBJ1-2,CASSTGTVAVYGYTF,TGTGCCAGCAGCACAGGGACAGTGGCCGTATATGGCTACACCTTC
TRBD1,-,TRBV6-8,TRBJ1-5,CASSPDRGEFNQPQHF,TGTGCCAGCAGCCCGGACAGGGGGGAATTCAATCAGCCCCAGCATTTT
-,few,TRBV7-9,TRBJ1-2,CASSLGRQGNYGYTF,TGTGCCAGCAGCTTAGGGCGGCAGGGGAACTATGGCTACACCTTC
-,few,TRBV3-1/TRBV3-2,TRBJ2-2,CASSHNMGNTGELFF,TGTGCCAGCAGCCATAATATGGGCAACACCGGGGAGCTGTTTTTT
TRBD2,-,TRBV18,TRBJ2-3,CASSPPKRGRTDTQYF,TGTGCCAGCTCGCCTCCCAAGCGGGGTCGCACAGATACGCAGTATTTT
-,-,TRBV6-5,TRBJ1-6,CASSYSSGDYITLHF,TGTGCCAGCAGTTACTCGTCGGGGGACTATATCACCCTCCACTTT
-,-,TRBV12-3/TRBV12-4,TRBJ1-1,CASTHPTGEAFF,TGTGCCAGCACCCATCCTACAGGTGAAGCTTTCTTT
-,-,TRBV11-2,TRBJ1-3,CASSSGTINTIYF,TGTGCCAGCAGCTCCGGGACAATCAACACCATATATTTT
-,-,TRBV4-1,TRBJ1-2,CASSQEIPSQGPYGYTF,TGCGCCAGCAGCCAAGAAATCCCCTCCCAGGGGCCATATGGCTACACCTTC
-,-,TRBV27,TRBJ2-1,CASSPTITNEQFF,TGTGCCAGCAGCCCAACTATTACCAATGAGCAGTTCTTC